This T cell receptor beta chain was captured by sequencing in a study of shared clonotypes between healthy human individuals. The germline V gene encodes CDR1 SGHKS and CDR2 YYEKEE (reference sequence). V dropped 4 bases and J dropped 5 bases, with 19 bases sitting between them. The CDR3 runs 16 residues. As processed by the authors: Owing to the provision of junction-only sequences devoid of quality scores by immunoSEQ, filtering differed. Sequencing was performed with immunoSEQ multiplex PCR; in TCRdb, only in-frame clones are kept and a portion is missing. That table furnishes V, J and clone size, whereas the DNA furnished D and trimming. The sample contains 2 million to 2.5 million clones, 93% of which appear only once. CD4+ cells underwent separation, giving CD45RA+ naive and CD45RA-negative memory subsets.

This chain uses TRBV5-5 with TRBJ1-5, with D perhaps TRBD1 (5 bases). The sequenced material came from naive CD4+ T cells from PBMCs. Subset: CD45RA+ positively selected. This TCR came from a young man in good health. Some clones in this sample may be carry-over from other donors' samples. The CDR3 coding sequence is TGTGCCAGCAGCCCGGAGCCGGGACTCCGGGATCAGCCCCAGCATTTT. Translation gives CASSPEPGLRDQPQHF.